The source of this TCR beta chain is a study of identical twins. The V and J ends lost 6 bases and 4 bases respectively, with 17 bases between them. This CDR3 comprises 15 residues. CDR1 is MDHEN, CDR2 SYDVKM, per germline. On this clonotype itself: Its antigen is undetermined.

After template switching added a universal primer site, the resulting cDNA carried unique molecular identifiers. TCRdb ran MiXCR on the 5' RACE reads and lists one entry per CDR3 protein. This table holds around 960,000 distinct CDR3 sequences, over 9% found once. Study-wide results and caveats: Partial confounding of zero-insertion analyses by invariant MAIT and iNKT cells was possible. The authors drew conclusions from cross-sectional statistical analysis rather than following the same donors. With beta out-of-frame sequences, excess sharing by twins was weaker.

This sample was shared with a second study, whose subject was yellow fever vaccine responses in identical twins.

The specimen was PBMCs. The chain has TRBV28 and TRBJ2-3; D gene uncertain. The TCR comes from a woman aged 18-29 years in good health. The CDR3 coding sequence is TGTGCCAGCAGCATCGAAGTCGCGGCCTCAGATACGCAGTATTTT. This translates into CASSIEVAASDTQYF.